These T cell receptor beta chains were read from a single sample in a study of control samples from healthy donors and cancer patients. Clones were sequenced by immunoSEQ multiplex PCR, and TCRdb holds only the in-frame ones, with some missing. The sample carries some 120,000 clones, 91% recorded once. The sample comprised blood. The source of these receptors is a woman between 18 and 30 years old in good health. The CDR3 runs from the conserved cysteine through the conserved F or W. The D gene is left open where the match is weak. Expanded clones are given a class, and other clones once, few, many or no size at all.

j_call clone_size v_call d_call cdr3_nt cdr3_aa
TRBJ2-3 - TRBV3-1/TRBV3-2 - TGTGCCAGCAGCCAAGAATCCAGCACAGATACGCAGTATTTT CASSQESSTDTQYF
TRBJ2-6 - TRBV7-6 TRBD1 TGTGCCAGCAGCCATAGACAGGGGGCTGGGGCCAACGTCCTGACTTTC CASSHRQGAGANVLTF
TRBJ1-1 - TRBV24-1 TRBD1 TGTGCCACGGTGGGGACAGGGGCAAACACTGAAGCTTTCTTT CATVGTGANTEAFF
TRBJ2-5 - TRBV7-2 - TGTGCCAGCAGTTCCCTGGACAGACAAGAGACCCAGTACTTC CASSSLDRQETQYF
TRBJ1-1 once TRBV4-3 - TGCGCCAGCAGCCAAGATCGGGCAATCCTGGGGGAAGCTTTCTTT CASSQDRAILGEAFF
TRBJ1-4 - TRBV28 TRBD1 TGTGCCGGCGGGACAGGGGGCGCGGATTCTGAAAAACTGTTTTTT CAGGTGGADSEKLFF
TRBJ2-1 - TRBV19 TRBD2 TGTGCCAGTAGTACCCCAAAGCGGGAGGGGTACAATGAGCAGTTCTTC CASSTPKREGYNEQFF
TRBJ2-7 - TRBV5-1 TRBD2 TGCGCCAGCAGCCTAACAGACCCTAGCGGCGAGCAGTACTTC CASSLTDPSGEQYF
TRBJ2-1 - TRBV28 TRBD1 TGTGCCAGCAGTTTCGGGATCGGGACAGGGCAAAGCTACGAGCAGTTCTTC CASSFGIGTGQSYEQFF
TRBJ2-7 - TRBV7-2 - TGTGCCAGCAGCCTCACTTCAGGGAAGCTCTACGAGCAGTACTTC CASSLTSGKLYEQYF
TRBJ2-3 - TRBV11-2 TRBD2 TGTGCCAGCAGCTTGAGCGGGAGGGCCACAGATACGCAGTATTTT CASSLSGRATDTQYF
TRBJ2-1 - TRBV27 - TGTGCCAGCAGTTTAAGTGCTAGCTACGTCAATGAGCAGTTCTTC CASSLSASYVNEQFF
TRBJ2-5 once TRBV24-1 TRBD1 TGTGCCACCAGTAAAGGGGGCTTCCGGCAGACCCAGTACTTC CATSKGGFRQTQYF
TRBJ1-6 - TRBV10-2 - TGCGCCAGCTCAGGCGCCGCAGGGTTAACACCCCTCCACTTT CASSGAAGLTPLHF
TRBJ2-7 - TRBV10-2 TRBD1 TGCGCCAGCAGTACGCCCACTAGGGACAGCTACGAGCAGTACTTC CASSTPTRDSYEQYF
TRBJ2-7 - TRBV24-1 TRBD1 TGTGCCACCAGTGATTCCGGGACAGGGGGTTTCGAGCAGTACTTC CATSDSGTGGFEQYF
TRBJ2-1 - TRBV7-3 - TGTGCCAGCAGCTTAAACCCTCTGCTAGGGTCCTACAATGAGCAGTTCTTC CASSLNPLLGSYNEQFF
TRBJ1-1 once TRBV5-8 - TGTGCCAGCAGCTTGGCTCGGCCGCTGAACACTGAAGCTTTCTTT CASSLARPLNTEAFF
TRBJ2-5 - TRBV28 TRBD1 TGTGCCAGCAGTTTTATAGGACAGGGGATGGGGCGGGGGACCCAGTACTTC CASSFIGQGMGRGTQYF
TRBJ2-7 once TRBV28 - TGTGCCAGCAGTTTCCGGGGTACCCTGCTGTCGTACGAGCAGTACTTC CASSFRGTLLSYEQYF
TRBJ1-1 once TRBV7-9 TRBD1 TGTGCCAGCAGCCCAAACCGGGACAGGGGAGCTTTCTTT CASSPNRDRGAFF
TRBJ1-2 once TRBV4-2 - TGTGCCAGCAGCCAAGTCGCAGGGAATGGCTACACCTTC CASSQVAGNGYTF